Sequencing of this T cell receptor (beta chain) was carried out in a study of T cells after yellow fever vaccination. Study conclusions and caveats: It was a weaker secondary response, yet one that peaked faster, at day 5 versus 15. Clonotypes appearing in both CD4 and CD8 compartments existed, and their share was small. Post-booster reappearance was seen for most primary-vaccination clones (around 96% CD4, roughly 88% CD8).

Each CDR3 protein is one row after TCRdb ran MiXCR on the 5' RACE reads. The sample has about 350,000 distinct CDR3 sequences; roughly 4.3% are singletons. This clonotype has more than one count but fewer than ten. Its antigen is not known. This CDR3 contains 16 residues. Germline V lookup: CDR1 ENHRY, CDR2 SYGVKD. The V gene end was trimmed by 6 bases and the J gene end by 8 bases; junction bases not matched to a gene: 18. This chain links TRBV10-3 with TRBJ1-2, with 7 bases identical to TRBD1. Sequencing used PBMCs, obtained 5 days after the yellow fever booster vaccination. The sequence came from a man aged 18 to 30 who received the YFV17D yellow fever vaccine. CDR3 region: CAIRRTGRPRTQGYTF. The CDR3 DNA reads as TGTGCCATCAGGCGGACAGGACGGCCTAGAACGCAAGGCTACACCTTC.